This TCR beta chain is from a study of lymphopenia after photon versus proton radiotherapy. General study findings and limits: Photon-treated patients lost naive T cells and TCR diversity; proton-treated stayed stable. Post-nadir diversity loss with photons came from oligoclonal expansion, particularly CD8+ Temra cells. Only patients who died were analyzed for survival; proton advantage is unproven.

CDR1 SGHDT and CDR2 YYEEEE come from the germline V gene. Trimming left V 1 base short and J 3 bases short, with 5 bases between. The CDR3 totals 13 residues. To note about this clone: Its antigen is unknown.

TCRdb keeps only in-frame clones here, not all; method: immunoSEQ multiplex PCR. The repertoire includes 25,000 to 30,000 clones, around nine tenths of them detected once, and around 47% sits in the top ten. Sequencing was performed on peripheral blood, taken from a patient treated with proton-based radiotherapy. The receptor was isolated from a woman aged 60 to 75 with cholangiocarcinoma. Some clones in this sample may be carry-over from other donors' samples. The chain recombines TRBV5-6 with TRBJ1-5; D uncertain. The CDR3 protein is CASSLYLNQPQHF. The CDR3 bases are TGTGCCAGCAGCTTGTATCTCAATCAGCCCCAGCATTTT.